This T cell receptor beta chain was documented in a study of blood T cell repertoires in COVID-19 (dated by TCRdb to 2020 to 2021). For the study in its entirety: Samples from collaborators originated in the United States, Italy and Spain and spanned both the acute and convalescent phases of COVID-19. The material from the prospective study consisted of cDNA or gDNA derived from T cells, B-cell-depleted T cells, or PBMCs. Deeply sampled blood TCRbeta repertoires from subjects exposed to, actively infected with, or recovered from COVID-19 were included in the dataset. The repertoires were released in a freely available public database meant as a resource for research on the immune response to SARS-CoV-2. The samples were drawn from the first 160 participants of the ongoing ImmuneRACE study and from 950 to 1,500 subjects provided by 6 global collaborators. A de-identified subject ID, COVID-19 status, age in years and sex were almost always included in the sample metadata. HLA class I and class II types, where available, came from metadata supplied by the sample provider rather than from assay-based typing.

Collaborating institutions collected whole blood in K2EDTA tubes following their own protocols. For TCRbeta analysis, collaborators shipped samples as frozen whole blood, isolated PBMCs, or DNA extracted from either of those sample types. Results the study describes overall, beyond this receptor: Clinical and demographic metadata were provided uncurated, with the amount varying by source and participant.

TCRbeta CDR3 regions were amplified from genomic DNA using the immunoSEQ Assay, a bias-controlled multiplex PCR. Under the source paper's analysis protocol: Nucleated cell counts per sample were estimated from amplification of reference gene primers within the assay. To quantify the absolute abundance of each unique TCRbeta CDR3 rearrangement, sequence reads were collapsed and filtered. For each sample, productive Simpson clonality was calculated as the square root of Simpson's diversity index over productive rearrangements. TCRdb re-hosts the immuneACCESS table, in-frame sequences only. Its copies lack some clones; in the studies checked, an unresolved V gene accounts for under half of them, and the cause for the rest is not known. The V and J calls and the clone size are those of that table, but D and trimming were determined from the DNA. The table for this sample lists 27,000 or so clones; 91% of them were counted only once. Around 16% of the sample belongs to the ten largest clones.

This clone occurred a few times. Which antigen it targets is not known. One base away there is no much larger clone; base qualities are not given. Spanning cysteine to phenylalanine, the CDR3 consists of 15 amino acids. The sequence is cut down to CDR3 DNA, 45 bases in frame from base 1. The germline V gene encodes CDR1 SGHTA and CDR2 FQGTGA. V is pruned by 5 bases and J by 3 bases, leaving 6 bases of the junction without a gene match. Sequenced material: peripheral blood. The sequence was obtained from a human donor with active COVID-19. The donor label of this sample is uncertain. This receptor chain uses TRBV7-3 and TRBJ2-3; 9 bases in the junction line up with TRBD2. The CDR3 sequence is CASSRLAAWTDTQYF. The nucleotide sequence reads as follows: TGTGCCAGCAGCCGACTAGCGGCGTGGACAGATACGCAGTATTTT. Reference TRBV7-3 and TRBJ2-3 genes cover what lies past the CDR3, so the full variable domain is GAGVSQTPSNKVTEKGKYVELRCDPISGHTALYWYRQSLGQGPEFLIYFQGTGAADDSGLPNDRFFAVRPEGSVSTLKIQRTERGDSAVYLCASSRLAAWTDTQYFGPGTRLTVL.